Each of the 25 T cell receptor beta chains below was sequenced from the same sample in a study of cytomegalovirus exposure and HLA in healthy donors. The PCR employed 60 Vbeta primers together with 13 Jbeta primers. TCRdb keeps only in-frame clones here, not all; method: immunoSEQ multiplex PCR. The table includes about 160,000 clones, 80% detected once. The sample consisted of PBMCs. These TCRs come from a male donor in good health and CMV-seropositive.

This rearrangement joins TRBV9 to TRBJ2-1, with TRBD2 as a possible D gene (6 bases). The CDR3 is 16 amino acids. Per germline, CDR1 SGDLS and CDR2 YYNGEE. V lost 1 base, J lost 6 bases, and 17 bases lay in between. This CDR3 reads CASSVSLATNRNEQFF. As DNA, the CDR3 is TGTGCCAGCAGCGTATCCCTAGCGACAAATCGCAATGAGCAGTTCTTC.

The V and J genes are TRBV25-1 and TRBJ1-4, with a possible D match to TRBD1 (5 bases). This CDR3 has 12 residues. Germline CDR1 reads MGHDK; CDR2 reads SYGVNS. The V and J ends lost 6 bases and 11 bases respectively, with 13 bases between them. In DNA form, the CDR3 reads TGTGCCAGCAGCAGAGAGGGGAGGAAACTGTTTTTT. Translated, it gives CASSREGRKLFF.

This clone was picked up one time. V gene TRBV11-2 combines with J gene TRBJ2-7, with 10 positions matching TRBD2. CDR3 size: 20 residues. Trimming removed 0 bases from V and 2 bases from J; junction bases left unmatched: 16. The germline gives CDR1 SGHAT, CDR2 FQNNGV. The CDR3 region is CASSLDRLELAGTKTYEQYF. Here the CDR3 DNA reads TGTGCCAGCAGCTTAGATCGGCTGGAACTAGCGGGAACAAAAACCTACGAGCAGTACTTC.

There are a few counts of this clone. This chain uses TRBV18 with TRBJ1-3; D is unclear. Germline-derived CDR1 and CDR2 are KGHSH and LQKENI. The V gene lost 2 bases and the J gene lost 8 bases, with 10 bases spanning the gap. This CDR3 contains 13 residues. The CDR3 region is CASSPIKSDTIYF. In DNA, the CDR3 is TGTGCCAGCTCACCAATCAAGAGTGACACCATATATTTT. Using reference TRBV18 and TRBJ1-3 for the parts outside the CDR3, the full variable domain is NAGVMQNPRHLVRRRGQEARLRCSPMKGHSHVYWYRQLPEEGLKFMVYLQKENIIDESGMPKERFSAEFPKEGPSILRIQQVVRGDSAAYFCASSPIKSDTIYFGEGSWLTVV.

V and J are TRBV10-3 and TRBJ2-1; 12 bases align to TRBD2. Per germline, CDR1 ENHRY and CDR2 SYGVKD. J was trimmed by 4 bases and V by 4 bases; bases with no gene match: 2. The CDR3 contains 15 residues. The CDR3 bases are TGTGCCATCAGTGTGACTAGCGGGAGATACAATGAGCAGTTCTTC. Its translation is CAISVTSGRYNEQFF.

The rearrangement links TRBV5-1 to TRBJ1-1; 8 bases match TRBD1. J gave up 0 bases and V 5 bases, and 6 bases lay outside the gene matches. Germline V lookup: CDR1 SGHRS, CDR2 YFSETQ. This CDR3 region has 15 residues. This CDR3 reads CASRPQGGMNTEAFF. CDR3 bases: TGCGCCAGCAGGCCACAGGGGGGAATGAACACTGAAGCTTTCTTT.

CDR3 in amino acids: CAWSTWEYEQYF. The CDR3 DNA sequence: TGTGCCTGGAGTACATGGGAGTACGAGCAGTACTTC. The chain links TRBV30 to TRBJ2-7; the D gene is possibly TRBD2 (5 bases). Germline assignment: CDR1 GTSNPN and CDR2 SVGIG (reference sequence). The CDR3 runs to 12 residues. The V and J ends lost 2 bases and 4 bases respectively, with 9 bases between them.

On this clone itself: One end of the junction does not line up with germline, which may come from a read error. This chain connects TRBV7-9 to TRBJ1-2, with D unresolved. Germline V gene lookup returns CDR1 SEHNR and CDR2 FQNEAQ (reference sequence). The CDR3 is made up of 16 amino acids. The CDR3 DNA sequence: TGTTCCAGCAGCTTAGACGGCGGGGAGGGTATCTATGGCTACACCTTC. This codes for CSSSLDGGEGIYGYTF.

CDR3 sequence reads: CASRRGEGTEAFF. In nucleotides, the CDR3 is TGTGCCAGCAGAAGGGGCGAAGGGACTGAAGCTTTCTTT. This chain uses TRBV6-1 with TRBJ1-1, with a tentative D call TRBD1 (5 bases). Germline V CDR1 and CDR2: MNHNS, SASEGT. V was pared by 6 bases and J by 5 bases, with 13 bases between. This CDR3 region has 13 residues.

V usage is TRBV30 and J usage is TRBJ2-7; 7 bases match TRBD2. The V gene end was trimmed by 2 bases and the J gene end by 5 bases; junction bases not matched to a gene: 9. The CDR3 is made up of 14 amino acids. Germline lookup yields CDR1 GTSNPN and CDR2 SVGIG (reference sequence). Written as DNA, the CDR3 is TGTGCCTGGAGTTTCTTGGCGGGAGTGAACGAGCAGTACTTC. Encoded protein: CAWSFLAGVNEQYF.

The chain links TRBV14 to TRBJ1-2, with no clear D. CDR1 and CDR2 from the germline V gene are SGHDN and FVKESK. The CDR3 contains 16 residues. The V end was cut by 0 bases, the J end by 8 bases, with 19 bases between. In nucleotides, the CDR3 is TGTGCCAGCAGCCAAGAATACGGGTTTCCATATCAGGGCTACACCTTC. This codes for CASSQEYGFPYQGYTF.

This clone was counted a single time. This chain links TRBV27 with TRBJ1-4; possible D gene TRBD1, 6 bases. Looked up from germline, CDR1 is MNHEY and CDR2 is SMNVEV (reference sequence). The CDR3 spans 14 residues. V lost 3 bases to trimming and J lost 5 bases, with 10 bases between them. The CDR3 sequence is CASSFGQKNEKLFF. CDR3 sequence (DNA): TGTGCCAGCAGTTTCGGACAGAAAAATGAAAAACTGTTTTTT.

The sample holds one count of this clone. The genes are TRBV11-1 and TRBJ1-2; possibly TRBD1 for D (5 bases). The CDR3 loop spans 14 amino acids. Germline V gene data show CDR1 as SGHAT and CDR2 as FQDESV (reference sequence). V lost 5 bases, J lost 6 bases, and 16 bases lay in between. The CDR3 loop is CASSPESRAHGYTF. The CDR3, as DNA: TGTGCCAGCAGCCCCGAGAGCAGGGCTCATGGCTACACCTTC.

The V call is TRBV11-2, the J call TRBJ1-2; unclear D gene. This CDR3 comprises 13 residues. Looked up from germline, CDR1 is SGHAT and CDR2 is FQNNGV. Trimming stripped 0 bases from V and 7 bases from J, with 9 bases between. This CDR3 reads CASSLEGRGGYTF. CDR3 nucleotides: TGTGCCAGCAGCTTAGAGGGGAGAGGTGGCTACACCTTC.

V and J are TRBV19 and TRBJ1-5; D not resolved. The V and J ends lost 4 bases and 3 bases respectively, with 7 bases between them. Germline-derived CDR1 and CDR2 are LNHDA and SQIVND (reference sequence). The CDR3 runs to 13 residues. The CDR3: CASSKADNQPQHF. CDR3 coding DNA: TGTGCCAGTAGTAAGGCGGACAATCAGCCCCAGCATTTT.

The chain carries TRBV5-4 and TRBJ1-1; D is undetermined. The V gene's germline CDR1 is SGHNT and CDR2 YYREEE (reference sequence). There are 13 residues in the CDR3. Trimming removed 6 bases at V and 1 base at J, with 10 bases between. CDR3 sequence reads: CASINRGNTEAFF. The CDR3 DNA follows: TGTGCCAGCATCAACCGGGGGAACACTGAAGCTTTCTTT.

The gene calls are TRBV20-1 and TRBJ2-7, with D perhaps TRBD2 (6 bases). The CDR3 has 11 residues. The ends were cut back, 5 bases at V and 4 bases at J, with 9 bases in the middle. The germline V gene encodes CDR1 DFQATT and CDR2 SNEGSKA (reference sequence). CDR3 nucleotides: TGCAGTGCTCGCCTAGCGTACGAGCAGTACTTC. Translation: CSARLAYEQYF.

This clone was observed once. The junction differs from germline at one of its ends, possibly a read error. The J gene is TRBJ1-2, the V gene TRBV7-9, with unresolved D. Looked up from germline, CDR1 is SEHNR and CDR2 is FQNEAQ (reference sequence). This CDR3 is 13 amino acids long. For the CDR3, the DNA is TGTTCCAGCAGCGTGACGGGTCCCCTAGGCTACACCTTC. This sequence encodes CSSSVTGPLGYTF.

This chain joins TRBV5-6 and TRBJ2-7; perhaps TRBD2 as D (6 bases). Germline V gives CDR1 SGHDT, CDR2 YYEEEE. V was shortened by 2 bases and J by 4 bases, with 7 bases between the two germline ends. This CDR3 spans 12 amino acids. CDR3 DNA: TGTGCCAGCAGCTTAGGACTATACGAGCAGTACTTC. It translates to CASSLGLYEQYF.

The CDR3 sequence is CASSQDPGRGFYEQYF. The CDR3 DNA sequence: TGCGCCAGCAGCCAAGATCCCGGCAGGGGCTTCTACGAGCAGTACTTC. The chain links TRBV4-1 to TRBJ2-7, with a tentative D call TRBD1 (6 bases). V was trimmed by 0 bases and J by 3 bases, leaving 15 bases between them. Germline V gives CDR1 MGHRA, CDR2 YSYEKL. The CDR3 totals 16 residues.

This CDR3 is CASSDPTGSNEKLFF. The CDR3 DNA reads as TGCGCCAGCAGCGACCCGACAGGTTCTAATGAAAAACTGTTTTTT. The chain links TRBV5-1 to TRBJ1-4; possible D gene TRBD1, 6 bases. Germline V gives CDR1 SGHRS, CDR2 YFSETQ. The CDR3 is 15 residues long. Trimming removed 4 bases from V and 3 bases from J, with 13 bases in between.

The chain is built from TRBV9 and TRBJ1-4; 12 bases map to TRBD1. CDR1 and CDR2 (germline): SGDLS, YYNGEE. The CDR3 runs to 15 residues. With 5 bases clipped from V and 3 bases from J, the junction kept 2 bases outside the gene matches. CDR3 in DNA: TGTGCCAGCAGGGGACAGGGGGCTCCTAATGAAAAACTGTTTTTT. This translates into CASRGQGAPNEKLFF. Complete variable domain (other parts from reference TRBV9 and TRBJ1-4): DSGVTQTPKHLITATGQRVTLRCSPRSGDLSVYWYQQSLDQGLQFLIQYYNGEERAKGNILERFSAQQFPDLHSELNLSSLELGDSALYFCASRGQGAPNEKLFFGSGTQLSVL.

This clone was found once. The V and J genes are TRBV6-6 and TRBJ2-5; TRBD1 agrees at 7 bases. Germline V gives CDR1 MNHNY, CDR2 SVGAGI (reference sequence). The CDR3 contains 13 residues. V lost 4 bases to trimming and J lost 2 bases; unmatched junction nucleotides: 1. Here the CDR3 reads CASSFRGQETQYF. In nucleotides, the CDR3 is TGTGCCAGCAGTTTCAGGGGGCAAGAGACCCAGTACTTC.

The chain employs TRBV23-1 and TRBJ1-5; the match to TRBD1 covers 8 bases. TRBV23-1 is an open reading frame, and its role is uncertain. The CDR3 contains 15 residues. J lost 5 bases, V lost 6 bases, and 9 bases had no gene match. The CDR3 DNA reads TGCGCCAGCAGCCGTGGCAAGGGACAGGATCAGCCCCAGCATTTT. Protein sequence: CASSRGKGQDQPQHF.

The chain employs TRBV7-2 and TRBJ2-1, with 10 bases identical to TRBD2. The germline V gene encodes CDR1 SGHTA and CDR2 FQGNSA. The CDR3 sequence is 15 residues long. With V trimmed by 1 base and J by 7 bases, 4 bases remained unmatched. CDR3 nucleotides: TGTGCCAGCAGCTTAGTAGCGGGAGGAGGAAATGAGCAGTTCTTC. Its translation: CASSLVAGGGNEQFF.